Following are 8 T cell receptor beta chains from one sample sequenced in a study of OX40 agonist ivuxolimab in advanced cancers. Some clones are missing from TCRdb's copy, which holds only in-frame ones; the method was immunoSEQ multiplex PCR. This sample has 60,000 to 75,000 clones; 75% to 90% occur once, and the top ten carry around 1.3%. The sequences come from CD4+ or CD8+ T cells sorted from blood, collected in a trial of the OX40 agonist ivuxolimab. The receptors originated from an adult with an advanced solid tumor such as melanoma, head and neck, liver or kidney cancer.

V is TRBV19 and J is TRBJ1-4; D uncertain. Germline loops: CDR1 LNHDA, CDR2 SQIVND (reference sequence). This CDR3 has 15 amino acids. The germline V and J ends were trimmed by 1 base and 0 bases, with 6 bases remaining between them. The CDR3 spells CASSIVPTTNEKLFF. The CDR3 DNA is TGTGCCAGTAGTATAGTACCAACAACTAATGAAAAACTGTTTTTT.

This clone was counted a few times. The genes are TRBV15 and TRBJ2-7; D tentatively reads TRBD1 or TRBD2 (6 bases each). V was trimmed by 0 bases and J by 4 bases, leaving 10 bases between them. Germline V gives CDR1 LNHNV, CDR2 YYDKDF (reference sequence). This CDR3 comprises 14 residues. The CDR3 coding sequence is TGTGCCACCAGCAGAGAGGGGGGCGGATACGAGCAGTACTTC. Protein product: CATSREGGGYEQYF.

The chain couples TRBV4-2 to TRBJ1-2, with 9 bases identical to TRBD1. The germline CDR1 and CDR2 sequences are LGHNA and YNFKEQ. The CDR3 loop spans 17 amino acids. V gave up 4 bases and J gave up 4 bases; unmatched junction bases: 13. CDR3 loop: CASSPGQGLLVGYGYTF. The CDR3, as DNA: TGTGCCAGCAGCCCGGGACAGGGCCTTTTAGTGGGCTATGGCTACACCTTC.

The J gene is TRBJ1-2, the V gene TRBV18; no firm D call. Germline CDR1 reads KGHSH; CDR2 reads LQKENI. Deletions cut 3 bases from V and 6 bases from J, with 11 bases between. The length of the CDR3 is 13 residues. The CDR3 spells CASSPSRTDGYTF. CDR3 DNA sequence: TGTGCCAGCTCACCCTCCCGGACGGATGGCTACACCTTC.

The CDR3 DNA sequence: TGCGCCAGCAGCCAGGGCGTCGTACCCCCACAAGAGACCCAGTACTTC. It codes for CASSQGVVPPQETQYF. The gene calls are TRBV5-1 and TRBJ2-5, with D perhaps TRBD1 (5 bases). CDR1 and CDR2 from the germline V gene are SGHRS and YFSETQ. The CDR3 has 16 residues. The V end lost 4 bases, the J end lost 2 bases, and 18 bases lay between the germline ends.

J is TRBJ1-1 and V is TRBV6-6; D gene ambiguous. CDR1 and CDR2 (germline): MNHNY, SVGAGI (reference sequence). The CDR3 length is 15 residues. V lost 7 bases and J lost 4, with 19 bases in between. CDR3 loop: CASITSRAPGTEAFF. DNA of the CDR3: TGTGCCAGCATCACGTCCCGGGCCCCGGGCACTGAAGCTTTCTTT.

The gene calls are TRBV29-1 and TRBJ1-4; D unclear. The CDR3 is 11 amino acids. The germline V and J ends were trimmed by 6 bases and 8 bases, with 10 bases remaining between them. Germline V gives CDR1 SQVTM, CDR2 ANQGSEA. CDR3 bases: TGCAGCGTCTGGGTAGGGGAAAAACTGTTTTTT. Residues: CSVWVGEKLFF.

The V call is TRBV9, the J call TRBJ2-2, with TRBD2 matching over 11 bases. In germline, CDR1 is SGDLS, CDR2 YYNGEE. This CDR3 comprises 18 residues. With 6 bases clipped from V and 3 bases from J, the junction kept 13 bases outside the gene matches. The CDR3 loop reads CASNPLAGGSQDTGELFF. CDR3 in DNA: TGTGCCAGCAACCCGCTAGCGGGGGGTTCTCAGGACACCGGGGAGCTGTTTTTT.